Reported below is one T cell receptor beta chain. As yet, its antigen is unknown. The CDR3 length is 13 residues. The ends were cut back, 2 bases at V and 2 bases at J, with 5 bases in the middle. Looked up from germline, CDR1 is LNHNV and CDR2 is YYDKDF (reference sequence). Only in-frame clones appear in the TCRdb table, and some are missing; sequencing was by immunoSEQ multiplex PCR. This repertoire shows some 58,000 clones, 75% to 85% found once; its top ten account for approximately 5%. The sample originates from a study of a mutant IDH1 vaccine in newly diagnosed glioma. As to time point: week 35, safety follow-up. A single vaccine dose contained 300 ug of mutant IDH1 20-mer peptide, and topical imiquimod was used with it.

This chain joins TRBV15 and TRBJ2-3; no clear D gene. The origin of this receptor is a man between 35 and 55 years old with glioma. The sample was PBMCs, taken from a glioma patient whose treatment included an IDH1 peptide vaccine. The CDR3 DNA reads TGTGCCACCAGCAGATCCTCCACAGATACGCAGTATTTT. It encodes CATSRSSTDTQYF.